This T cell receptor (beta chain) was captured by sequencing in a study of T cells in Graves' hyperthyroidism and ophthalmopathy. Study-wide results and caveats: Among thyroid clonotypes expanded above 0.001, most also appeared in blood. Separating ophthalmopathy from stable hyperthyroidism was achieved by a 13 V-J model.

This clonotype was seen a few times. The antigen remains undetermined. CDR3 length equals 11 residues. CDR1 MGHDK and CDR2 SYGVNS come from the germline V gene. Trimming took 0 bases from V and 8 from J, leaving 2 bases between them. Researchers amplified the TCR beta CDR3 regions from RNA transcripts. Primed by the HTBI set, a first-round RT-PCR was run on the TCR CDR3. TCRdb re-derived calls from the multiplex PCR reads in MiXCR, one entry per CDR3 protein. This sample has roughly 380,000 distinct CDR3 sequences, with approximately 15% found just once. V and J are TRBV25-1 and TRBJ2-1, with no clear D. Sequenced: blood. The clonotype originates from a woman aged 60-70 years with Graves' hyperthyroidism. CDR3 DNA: TGTGCCAGCAGTGAATATGATGAGCAGTTCTTC. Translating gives CASSEYDEQFF.